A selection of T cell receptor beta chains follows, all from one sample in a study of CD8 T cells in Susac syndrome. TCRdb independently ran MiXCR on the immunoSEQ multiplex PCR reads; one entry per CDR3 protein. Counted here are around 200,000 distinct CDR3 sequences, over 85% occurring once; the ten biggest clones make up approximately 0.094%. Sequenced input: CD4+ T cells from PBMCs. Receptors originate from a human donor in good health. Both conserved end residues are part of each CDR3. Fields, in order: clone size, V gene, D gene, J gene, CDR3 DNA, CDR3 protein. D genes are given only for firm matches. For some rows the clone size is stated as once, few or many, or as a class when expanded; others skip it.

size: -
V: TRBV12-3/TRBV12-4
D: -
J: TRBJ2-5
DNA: TGTGCCAGCAGTTCAACGGAGACCCAGTACTTC
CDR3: CASSSTETQYF

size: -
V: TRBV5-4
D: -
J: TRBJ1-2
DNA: TGTGCCAGCAGCTTTATATCGGTGGTTCAAGATGGCTACACCTTC
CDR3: CASSFISVVQDGYTF

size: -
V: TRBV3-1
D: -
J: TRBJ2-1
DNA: TGTGCCAGCAGCCATTTAGGCAATGAGCAGTTCTTC
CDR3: CASSHLGNEQFF

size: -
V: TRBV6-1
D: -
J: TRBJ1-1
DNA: TGTGCCAGCAGTGAAGAGGTCAGGGATAACACTGAAGCTTTCTTT
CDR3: CASSEEVRDNTEAFF

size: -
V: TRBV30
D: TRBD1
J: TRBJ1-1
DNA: TGTGCCTGTCGGGACAGGAGTGAAGCTTTCTTT
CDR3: CACRDRSEAFF

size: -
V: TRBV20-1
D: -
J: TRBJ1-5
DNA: TGCAGTGCTAGGCACCACAGGACTTGCAATCAGCCCCAGCATTTT
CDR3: CSARHHRTCNQPQHF

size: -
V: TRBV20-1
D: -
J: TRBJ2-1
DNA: TGCAGTGCTAGGGGACCCGAGCCTTTGGTCGGGGAGCAGTTCTTC
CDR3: CSARGPEPLVGEQFF

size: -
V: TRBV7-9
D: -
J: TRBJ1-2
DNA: TGTGCCAGCAGGCCCTCTAGCTATGGCTACACCTTC
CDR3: CASRPSSYGYTF

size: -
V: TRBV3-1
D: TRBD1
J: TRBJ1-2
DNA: TGTGCCAGCAGTCTACGACAGGGGCTGTATGGCTACACCTTC
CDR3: CASSLRQGLYGYTF

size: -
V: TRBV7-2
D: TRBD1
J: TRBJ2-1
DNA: TGTGCCAGCAGCTCGGACAGGGCCCAAAATGAGCAGTTCTTC
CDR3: CASSSDRAQNEQFF

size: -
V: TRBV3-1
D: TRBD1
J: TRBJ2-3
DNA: TGTGCCAGCAGCCAACGAATCCGGGACAGGGTAGATACGCAGTATTTT
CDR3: CASSQRIRDRVDTQYF

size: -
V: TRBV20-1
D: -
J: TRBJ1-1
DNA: TGCAGTGCCCTTTCGCCGGGGGGTATACCTGAAGCTTTCTTT
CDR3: CSALSPGGIPEAFF

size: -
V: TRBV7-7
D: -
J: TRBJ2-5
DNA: TGTGCTAGCAGCTCCCTAAGCCAAGAGACCCAGTACTTC
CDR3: CASSSLSQETQYF

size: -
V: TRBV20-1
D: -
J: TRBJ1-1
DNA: TGCAGTGCTGTGGAGGTGGCTTGGAACACTGAAGCTTTCTTT
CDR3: CSAVEVAWNTEAFF

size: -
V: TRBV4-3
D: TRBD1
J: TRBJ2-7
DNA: TGCGCCAGCAGCCAGGGGCTCGGGACAGGGGGCCTAGGCGAGCAGTACTTC
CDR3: CASSQGLGTGGLGEQYF

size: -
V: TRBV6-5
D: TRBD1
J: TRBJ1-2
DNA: TGTGCCAGCAGTGGGACAGGCTGGGATGGCTACACCTTC
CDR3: CASSGTGWDGYTF

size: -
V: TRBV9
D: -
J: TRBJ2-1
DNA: TGTGCCAGCAGCCCAACTAGGACCAAGCAGTTCTTC
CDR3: CASSPTRTKQFF

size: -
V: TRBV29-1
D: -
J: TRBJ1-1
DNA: TGCAGCGTTAACAAGAACACTGAAGCTTTCTTT
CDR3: CSVNKNTEAFF

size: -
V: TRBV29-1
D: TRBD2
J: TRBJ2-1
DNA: TGCAGCGTTGAGTCTAGCGGCAATGAGCAGTTCTTC
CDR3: CSVESSGNEQFF

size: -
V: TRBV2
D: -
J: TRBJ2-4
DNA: TGTGCCAGCAGTGAGGGCAGCTTGCTAGCCAAAAACATTCAGTACTTC
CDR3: CASSEGSLLAKNIQYF

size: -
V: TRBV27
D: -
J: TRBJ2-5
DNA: TGTGCCAGCAGCCAGTGGGACTCCAAGGGGGGAGAGACCCAGTACTTC
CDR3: CASSQWDSKGGETQYF

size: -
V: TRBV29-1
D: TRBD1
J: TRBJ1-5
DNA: TGCAGCGTCACCGGGACAGGAGGGTCCGGTCAGCCCCAGCATTTT
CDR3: CSVTGTGGSGQPQHF

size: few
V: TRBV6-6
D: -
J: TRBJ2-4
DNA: TGTGCCAGCAGTCCCCGAGGGGGATTAGCCAAAAACATTCAGTACTTC
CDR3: CASSPRGGLAKNIQYF

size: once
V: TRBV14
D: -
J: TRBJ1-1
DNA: TGTGCCAGCAGCCAAGAGTCAGGAGCTGAAGCTTTCTTT
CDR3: CASSQESGAEAFF

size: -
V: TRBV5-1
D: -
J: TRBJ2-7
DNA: TGCGCCAGCAGCGGGGAGGCAGGGTCACTCTACGAGCAGTACTTC
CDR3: CASSGEAGSLYEQYF

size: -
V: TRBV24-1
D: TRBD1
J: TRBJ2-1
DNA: TGTGCCACCAGTGATCCGACAGGGAAAGTCACCAATGAGCAGTTCTTC
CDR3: CATSDPTGKVTNEQFF

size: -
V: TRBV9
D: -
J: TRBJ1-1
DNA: TGTGCCAGCAGCGTAGTATCCGGAGAGGGCACTGAAGCTTTCTTT
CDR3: CASSVVSGEGTEAFF

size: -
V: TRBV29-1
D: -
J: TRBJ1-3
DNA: TGCAGCGTTGAAGATAAACGGGTTGGGTCTGGAAACACCATATATTTT
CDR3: CSVEDKRVGSGNTIYF

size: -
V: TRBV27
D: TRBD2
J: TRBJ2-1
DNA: TGTGCCAGCAGTACTAGCGGGAGGACGTACAATGAGCAGTTCTTC
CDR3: CASSTSGRTYNEQFF

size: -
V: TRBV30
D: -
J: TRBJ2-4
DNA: TGTGCCTGGAATACCGGGGCGGCCAAAAACATTCAGTACTTC
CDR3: CAWNTGAAKNIQYF

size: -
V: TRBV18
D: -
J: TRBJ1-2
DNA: TGTGCCAGCTCACCAGGCAGCTCAGGCTACACCTTC
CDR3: CASSPGSSGYTF

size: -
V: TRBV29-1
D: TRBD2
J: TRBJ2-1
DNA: TGCAGCGCTGAGGGGACTACCCGCAATGAGCAGTTCTTC
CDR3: CSAEGTTRNEQFF